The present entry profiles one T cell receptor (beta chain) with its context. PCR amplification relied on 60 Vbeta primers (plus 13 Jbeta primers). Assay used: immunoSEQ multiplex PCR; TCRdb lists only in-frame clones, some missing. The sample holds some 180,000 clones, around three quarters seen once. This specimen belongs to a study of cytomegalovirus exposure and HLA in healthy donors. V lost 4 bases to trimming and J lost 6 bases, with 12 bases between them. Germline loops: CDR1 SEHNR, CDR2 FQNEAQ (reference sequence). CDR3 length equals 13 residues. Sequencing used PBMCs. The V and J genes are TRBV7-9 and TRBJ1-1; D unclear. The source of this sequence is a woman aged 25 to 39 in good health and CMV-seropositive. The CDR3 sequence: CASSSSAGSEAFF. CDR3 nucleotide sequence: TGTGCCAGCAGCTCTAGCGCGGGATCTGAAGCTTTCTTT.